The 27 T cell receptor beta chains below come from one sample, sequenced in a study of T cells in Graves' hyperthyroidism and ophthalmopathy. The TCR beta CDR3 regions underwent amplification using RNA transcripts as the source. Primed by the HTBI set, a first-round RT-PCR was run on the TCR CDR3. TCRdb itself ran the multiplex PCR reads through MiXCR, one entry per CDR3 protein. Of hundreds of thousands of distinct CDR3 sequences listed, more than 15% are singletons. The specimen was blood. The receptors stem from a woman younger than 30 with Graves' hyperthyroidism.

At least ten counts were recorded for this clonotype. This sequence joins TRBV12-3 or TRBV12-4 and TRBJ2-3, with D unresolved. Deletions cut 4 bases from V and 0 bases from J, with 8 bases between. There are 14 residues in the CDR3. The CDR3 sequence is CASSWAWSTDTQYF. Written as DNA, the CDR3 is TGTGCCAGCAGTTGGGCCTGGAGCACAGATACGCAGTATTTT.

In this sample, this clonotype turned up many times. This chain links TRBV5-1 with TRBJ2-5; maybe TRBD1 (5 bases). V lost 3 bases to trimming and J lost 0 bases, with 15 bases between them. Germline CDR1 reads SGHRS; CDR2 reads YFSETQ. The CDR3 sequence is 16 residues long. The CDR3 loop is CASSSQPTGDQETQYF. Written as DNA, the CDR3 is TGCGCCAGCAGCTCCCAGCCAACAGGCGACCAAGAGACCCAGTACTTC.

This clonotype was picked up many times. CDR3 amino acids: CSARRDGGGEQFF. In nucleotides, the CDR3 is TGCAGTGCTAGACGTGATGGGGGCGGAGAGCAGTTCTTC. The chain joins TRBV20-1 to TRBJ2-1, with D possibly matching TRBD1 (6 bases). Germline CDR1 and CDR2: DFQATT and SNEGSKA (reference sequence). The ends were cut back, 2 bases at V and 10 bases at J, with 15 bases in the middle. The CDR3 is 13 residues long.

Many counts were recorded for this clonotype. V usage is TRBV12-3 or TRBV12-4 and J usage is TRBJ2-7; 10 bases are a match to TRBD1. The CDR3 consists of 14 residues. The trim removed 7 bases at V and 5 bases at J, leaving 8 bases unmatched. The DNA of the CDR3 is TGTGCCAGCAACCCCGGGACAGGGGTAAACGAGCAGTACTTC. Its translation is CASNPGTGVNEQYF.

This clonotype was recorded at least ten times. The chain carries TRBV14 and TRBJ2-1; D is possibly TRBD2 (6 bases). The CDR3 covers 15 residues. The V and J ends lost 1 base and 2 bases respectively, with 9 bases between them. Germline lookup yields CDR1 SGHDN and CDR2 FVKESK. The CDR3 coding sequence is TGTGCCAGCAGCCAAGGAACGGGAGCCTACAATGAGCAGTTCTTC. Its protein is CASSQGTGAYNEQFF.

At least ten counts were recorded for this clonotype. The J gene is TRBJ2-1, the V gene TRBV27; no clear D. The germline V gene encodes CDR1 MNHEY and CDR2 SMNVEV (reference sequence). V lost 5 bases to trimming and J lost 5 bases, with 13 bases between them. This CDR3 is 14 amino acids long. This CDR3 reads CASSRRNGHNEQFF. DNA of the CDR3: TGTGCCAGCAGTCGACGGAACGGTCACAATGAGCAGTTCTTC.

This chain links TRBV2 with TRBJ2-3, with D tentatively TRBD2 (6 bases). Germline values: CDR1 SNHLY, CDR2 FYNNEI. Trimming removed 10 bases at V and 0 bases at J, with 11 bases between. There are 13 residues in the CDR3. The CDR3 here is CATTSGSTDTQYF. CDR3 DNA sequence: TGTGCCACTACGAGCGGGAGCACAGATACGCAGTATTTT.

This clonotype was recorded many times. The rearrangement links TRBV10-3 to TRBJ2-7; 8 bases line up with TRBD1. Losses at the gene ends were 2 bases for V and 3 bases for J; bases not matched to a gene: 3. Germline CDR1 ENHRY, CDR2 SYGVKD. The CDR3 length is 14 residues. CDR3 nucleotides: TGTGCCATCAGTGAGACCGGACAGGGCTACGAGCAGTACTTC. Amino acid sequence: CAISETGQGYEQYF.

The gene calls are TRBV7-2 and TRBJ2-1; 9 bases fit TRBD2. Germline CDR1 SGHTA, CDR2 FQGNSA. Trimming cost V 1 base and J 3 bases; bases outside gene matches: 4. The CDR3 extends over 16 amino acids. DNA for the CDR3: TGTGCCAGCAGCTTAGTTAGCGGGAGTATCTACAATGAGCAGTTCTTC. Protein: CASSLVSGSIYNEQFF.

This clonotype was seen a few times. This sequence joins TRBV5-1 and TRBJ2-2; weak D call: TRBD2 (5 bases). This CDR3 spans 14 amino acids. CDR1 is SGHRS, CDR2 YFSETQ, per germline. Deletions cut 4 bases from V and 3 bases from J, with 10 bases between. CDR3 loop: CASSRGLDTGELFF. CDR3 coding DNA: TGCGCCAGCAGCCGCGGACTGGACACCGGGGAGCTGTTTTTT.

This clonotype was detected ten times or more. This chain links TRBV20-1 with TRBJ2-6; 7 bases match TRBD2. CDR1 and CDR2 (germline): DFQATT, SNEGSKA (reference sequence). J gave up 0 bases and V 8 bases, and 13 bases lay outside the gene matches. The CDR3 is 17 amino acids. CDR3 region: CSSGRVTGDSGANVLTF. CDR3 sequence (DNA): TGCAGTTCGGGGAGGGTAACGGGAGACTCTGGGGCCAACGTCCTGACTTTC.

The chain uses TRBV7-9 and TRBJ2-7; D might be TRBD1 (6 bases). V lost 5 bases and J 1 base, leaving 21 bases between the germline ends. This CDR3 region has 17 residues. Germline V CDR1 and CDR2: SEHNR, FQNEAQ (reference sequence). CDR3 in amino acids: CASSPVGRTVMSYEQYF. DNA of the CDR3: TGTGCCAGCAGCCCAGTAGGACGGACAGTAATGTCCTACGAGCAGTACTTC.

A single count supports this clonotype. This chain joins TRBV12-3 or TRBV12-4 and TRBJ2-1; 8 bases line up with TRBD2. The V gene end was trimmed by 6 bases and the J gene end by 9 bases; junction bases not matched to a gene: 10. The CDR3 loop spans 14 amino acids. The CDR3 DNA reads TGTGCCAGCAGCCTGGGGCCAGCGGGAGTTGAGCAGTTCTTC. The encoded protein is CASSLGPAGVEQFF.

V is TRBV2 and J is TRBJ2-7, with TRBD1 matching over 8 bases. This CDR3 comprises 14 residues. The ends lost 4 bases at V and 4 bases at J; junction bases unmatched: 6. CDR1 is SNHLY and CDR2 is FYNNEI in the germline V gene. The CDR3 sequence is CASSALTGAYEQYF. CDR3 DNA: TGTGCCAGCAGTGCCCTGACAGGGGCGTACGAGCAGTACTTC.

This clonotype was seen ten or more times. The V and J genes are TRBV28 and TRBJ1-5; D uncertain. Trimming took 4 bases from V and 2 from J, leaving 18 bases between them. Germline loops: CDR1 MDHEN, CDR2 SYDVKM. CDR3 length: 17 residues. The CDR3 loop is CASSSLPGLRGNQPQHF. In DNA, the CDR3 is TGTGCCAGCAGTTCCCTCCCGGGCCTTAGGGGCAATCAGCCCCAGCATTTT. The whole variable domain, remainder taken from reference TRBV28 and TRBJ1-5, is DVKVTQSSRYLVKRTGEKVFLECVQDMDHENMFWYRQDPGLGLRLIYFSYDVKMKEKGDIPEGYSVSREKKERFSLILESASTNQTSMYLCASSSLPGLRGNQPQHFGDGTRLSIL.

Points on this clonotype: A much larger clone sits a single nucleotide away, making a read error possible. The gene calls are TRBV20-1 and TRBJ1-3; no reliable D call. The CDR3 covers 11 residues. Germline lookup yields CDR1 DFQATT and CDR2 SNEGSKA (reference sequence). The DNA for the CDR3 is TGCAGTGCTTACGGTGGAAACACCACATATTTT. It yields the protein CSAYGGNTTYF.

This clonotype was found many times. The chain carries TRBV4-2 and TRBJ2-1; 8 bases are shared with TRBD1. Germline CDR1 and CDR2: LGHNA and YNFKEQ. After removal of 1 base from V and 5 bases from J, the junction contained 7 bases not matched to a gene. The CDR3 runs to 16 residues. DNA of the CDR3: TGTGCCAGCAGCCAAGGGACAGGGACGGGGGACAATGAGCAGTTCTTC. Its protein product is CASSQGTGTGDNEQFF.

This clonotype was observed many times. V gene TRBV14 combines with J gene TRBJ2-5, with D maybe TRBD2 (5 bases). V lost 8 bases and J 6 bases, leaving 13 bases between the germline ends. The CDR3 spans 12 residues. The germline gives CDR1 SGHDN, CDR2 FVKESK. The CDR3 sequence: CASSLDRKTQYF. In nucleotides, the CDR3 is TGTGCCAGCTCACTAGATCGGAAGACCCAGTACTTC.

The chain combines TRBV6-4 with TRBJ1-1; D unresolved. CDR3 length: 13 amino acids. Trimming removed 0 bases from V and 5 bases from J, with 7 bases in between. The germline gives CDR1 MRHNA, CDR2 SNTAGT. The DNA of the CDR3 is TGTGCCAGCAGTGACTCGAGCCGTACTGAAGCTTTCTTT. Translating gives CASSDSSRTEAFF.

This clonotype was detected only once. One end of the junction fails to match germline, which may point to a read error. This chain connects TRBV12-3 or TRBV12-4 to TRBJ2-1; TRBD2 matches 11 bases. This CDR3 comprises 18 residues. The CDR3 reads CAGSFWVAGGRSDNEQFF. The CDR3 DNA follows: TGTGCCGGCAGTTTTTGGGTAGCGGGGGGGCGGAGCGACAATGAGCAGTTCTTC.

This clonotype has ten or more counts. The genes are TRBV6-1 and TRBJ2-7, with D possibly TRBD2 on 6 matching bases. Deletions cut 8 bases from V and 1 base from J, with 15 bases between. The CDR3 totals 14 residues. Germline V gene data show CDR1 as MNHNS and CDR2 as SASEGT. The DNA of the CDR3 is TGTGCCAGCCGGTTGGTCGGGAGATCCTACGAGCAGTACTTC. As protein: CASRLVGRSYEQYF.

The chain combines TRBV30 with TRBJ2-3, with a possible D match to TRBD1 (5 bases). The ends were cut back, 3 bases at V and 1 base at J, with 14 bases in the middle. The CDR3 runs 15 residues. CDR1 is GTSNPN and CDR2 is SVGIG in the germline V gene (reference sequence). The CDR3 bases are TGTGCCTGGAGCCAAACCCTAGGGGGCACAGATACGCAGTATTTT. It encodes CAWSQTLGGTDTQYF.

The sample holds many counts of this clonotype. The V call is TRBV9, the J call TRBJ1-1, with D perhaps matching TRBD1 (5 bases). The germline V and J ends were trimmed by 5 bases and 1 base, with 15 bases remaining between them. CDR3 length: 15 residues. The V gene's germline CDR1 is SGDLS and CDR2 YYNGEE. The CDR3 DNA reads TGTGCCAGCAGACCTCCCCCGGGGCGGAACACTGAAGCTTTCTTT. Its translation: CASRPPPGRNTEAFF.

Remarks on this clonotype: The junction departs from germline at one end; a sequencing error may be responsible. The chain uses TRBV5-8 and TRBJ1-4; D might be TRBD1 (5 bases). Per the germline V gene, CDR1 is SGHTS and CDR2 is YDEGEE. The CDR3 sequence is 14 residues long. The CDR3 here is CDSSRSGGTEKLFF. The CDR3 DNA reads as TGTGACAGCAGCCGCTCAGGTGGGACCGAAAAACTGTTTTTT.

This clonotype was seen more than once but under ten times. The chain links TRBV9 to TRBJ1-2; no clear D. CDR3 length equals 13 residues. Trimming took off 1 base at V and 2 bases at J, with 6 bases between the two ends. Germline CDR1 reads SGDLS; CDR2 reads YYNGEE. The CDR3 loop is CASSVWQNYGYTF. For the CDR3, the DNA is TGTGCCAGCAGCGTATGGCAGAACTATGGCTACACCTTC.

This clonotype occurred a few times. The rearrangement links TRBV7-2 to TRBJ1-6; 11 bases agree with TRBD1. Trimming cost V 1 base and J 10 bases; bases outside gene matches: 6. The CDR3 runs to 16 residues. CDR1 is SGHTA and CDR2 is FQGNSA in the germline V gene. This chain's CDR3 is CASSLDPGQGGSPLHF. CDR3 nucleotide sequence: TGTGCCAGCAGCTTAGACCCGGGACAGGGGGGATCACCCCTCCACTTT.

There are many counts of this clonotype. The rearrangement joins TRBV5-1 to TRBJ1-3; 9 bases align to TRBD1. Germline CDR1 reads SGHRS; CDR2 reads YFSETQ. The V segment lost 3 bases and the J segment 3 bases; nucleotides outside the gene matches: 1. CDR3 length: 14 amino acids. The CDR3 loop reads CASSSGQGGNTIYF. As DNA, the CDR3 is TGCGCCAGCAGCTCGGGACAGGGTGGAAACACCATATATTTT.